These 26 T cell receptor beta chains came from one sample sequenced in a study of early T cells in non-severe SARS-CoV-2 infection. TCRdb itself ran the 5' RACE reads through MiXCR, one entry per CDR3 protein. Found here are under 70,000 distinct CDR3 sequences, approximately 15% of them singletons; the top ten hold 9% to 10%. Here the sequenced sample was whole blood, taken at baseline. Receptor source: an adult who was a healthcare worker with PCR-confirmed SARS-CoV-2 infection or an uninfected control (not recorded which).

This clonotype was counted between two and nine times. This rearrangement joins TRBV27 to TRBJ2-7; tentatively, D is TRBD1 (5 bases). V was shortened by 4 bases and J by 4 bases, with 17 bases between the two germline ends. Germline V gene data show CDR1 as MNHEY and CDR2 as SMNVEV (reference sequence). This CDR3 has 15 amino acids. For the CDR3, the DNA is TGTGCCAGCAGTTCACTGGACACAAAACTTTACGAGCAGTACTTC. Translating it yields CASSSLDTKLYEQYF.

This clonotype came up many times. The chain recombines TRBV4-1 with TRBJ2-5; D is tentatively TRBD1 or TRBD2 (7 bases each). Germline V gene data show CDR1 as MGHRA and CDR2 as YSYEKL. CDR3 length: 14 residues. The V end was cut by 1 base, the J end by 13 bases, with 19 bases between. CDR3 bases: TGCGCCAGCAGCCAAGGGGGAGGGGGCGAAGTCCCGTACTTC. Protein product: CASSQGGGGEVPYF.

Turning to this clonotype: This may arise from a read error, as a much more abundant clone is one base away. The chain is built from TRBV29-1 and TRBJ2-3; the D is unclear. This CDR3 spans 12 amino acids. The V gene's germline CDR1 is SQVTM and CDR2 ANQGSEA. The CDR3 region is CSVVASGDAQYF. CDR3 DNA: TGCAGCGTTGTTGCGTCTGGAGATGCGCAGTATTTT.

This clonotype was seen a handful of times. The CDR3 DNA follows: TGCAGTGCCATCGGGACATCCGTCTACGAGCAGTACTTC. It specifies CSAIGTSVYEQYF. The V gene is TRBV20-1, the J gene TRBJ2-7, with D possibly matching TRBD1 (6 bases). Trimming removed 6 bases at V and 3 bases at J, with 15 bases between. The CDR3 has 13 residues. The germline gives CDR1 DFQATT, CDR2 SNEGSKA (reference sequence).

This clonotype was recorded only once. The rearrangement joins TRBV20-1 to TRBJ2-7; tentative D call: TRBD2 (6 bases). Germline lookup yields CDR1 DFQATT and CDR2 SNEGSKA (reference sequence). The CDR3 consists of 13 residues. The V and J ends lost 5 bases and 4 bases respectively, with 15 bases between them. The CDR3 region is CSAQVGTFYEQYF. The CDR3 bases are TGCAGTGCTCAAGTGGGGACTTTTTACGAGCAGTACTTC.

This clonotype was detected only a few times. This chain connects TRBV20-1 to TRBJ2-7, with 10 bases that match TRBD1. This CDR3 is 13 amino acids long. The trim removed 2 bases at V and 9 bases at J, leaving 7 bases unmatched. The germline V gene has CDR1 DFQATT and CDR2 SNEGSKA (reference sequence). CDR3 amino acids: CSARTGQGTPQYF. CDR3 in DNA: TGCAGTGCTAGAACGGGACAGGGGACCCCGCAGTACTTC.

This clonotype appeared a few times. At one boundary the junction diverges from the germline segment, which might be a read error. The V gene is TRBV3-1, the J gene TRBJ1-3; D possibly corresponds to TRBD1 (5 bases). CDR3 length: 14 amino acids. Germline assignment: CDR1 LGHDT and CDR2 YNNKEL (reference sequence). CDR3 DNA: TGTGCCAGCAGCTACGGACACTCTGAAAACACCATATATTTT. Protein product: CASSYGHSENTIYF.

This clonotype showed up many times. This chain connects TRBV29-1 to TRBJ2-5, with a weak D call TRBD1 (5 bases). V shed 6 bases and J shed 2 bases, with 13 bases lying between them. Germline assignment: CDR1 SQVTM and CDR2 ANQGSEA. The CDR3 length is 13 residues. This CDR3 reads CSVLRQTQETQYF. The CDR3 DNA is TGCAGCGTCCTCCGACAGACGCAAGAGACCCAGTACTTC. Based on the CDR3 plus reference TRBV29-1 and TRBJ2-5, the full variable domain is SAVISQKPSRDICQRGTSLTIQCQVDSQVTMMFWYRQQPGQSLTLIATANQGSEATYESGFVIDKFPISRPNLTFSTLTVSNMSPEDSSIYLCSVLRQTQETQYFGPGTRLLVL.

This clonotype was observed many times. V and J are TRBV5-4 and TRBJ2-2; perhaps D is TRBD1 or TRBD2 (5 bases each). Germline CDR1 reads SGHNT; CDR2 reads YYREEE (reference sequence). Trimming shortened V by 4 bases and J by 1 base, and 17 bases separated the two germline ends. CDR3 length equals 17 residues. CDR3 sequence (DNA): TGTGCCAGCAGCCTTCCGGGGCGGGCCCGGAACACCGGGGAGCTGTTTTTT. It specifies CASSLPGRARNTGELFF.

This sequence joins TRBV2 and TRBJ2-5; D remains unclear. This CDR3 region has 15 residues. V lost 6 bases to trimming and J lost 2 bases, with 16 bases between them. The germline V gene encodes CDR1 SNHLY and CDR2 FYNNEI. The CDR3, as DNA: TGTGCCAGCAGGACGGAGCATACACGGCAAGAGACCCAGTACTTC. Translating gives CASRTEHTRQETQYF. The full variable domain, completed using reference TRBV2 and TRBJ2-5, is EPEVTQTPSHQVTQMGQEVILRCVPISNHLYFYWYRQILGQKVEFLVSFYNNEISEKSEIFDDQFSVERPDGSNFTLKIRSTKLEDSAMYFCASRTEHTRQETQYFGPGTRLLVL.

CDR3 amino acids: CASRKGSSGSYNEQFF. The CDR3 DNA follows: TGCGCCAGCCGCAAGGGGTCTAGCGGCTCCTACAATGAGCAGTTCTTC. The V gene is TRBV5-1, the J gene TRBJ2-1, with TRBD2 matching 7 bases. V was clipped by 7 bases and J by 0 bases; unmatched bases: 10. Germline V lookup: CDR1 SGHRS, CDR2 YFSETQ. The CDR3 has 16 amino acids.

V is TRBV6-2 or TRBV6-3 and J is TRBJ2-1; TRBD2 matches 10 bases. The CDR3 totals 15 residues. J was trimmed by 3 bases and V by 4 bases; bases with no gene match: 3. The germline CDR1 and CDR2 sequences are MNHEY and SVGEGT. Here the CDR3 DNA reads TGTGCCAGCAGTTCGAAGCGGGGGGGCTACAATGAGCAGTTCTTC. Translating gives CASSSKRGGYNEQFF.

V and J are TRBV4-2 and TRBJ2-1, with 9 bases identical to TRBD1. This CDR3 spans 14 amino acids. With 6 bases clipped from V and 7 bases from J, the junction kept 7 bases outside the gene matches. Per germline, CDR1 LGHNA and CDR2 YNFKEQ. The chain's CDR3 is CASRPSDRGNEQFF. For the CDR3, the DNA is TGTGCCAGCAGACCATCGGACAGGGGAAATGAGCAGTTCTTC.

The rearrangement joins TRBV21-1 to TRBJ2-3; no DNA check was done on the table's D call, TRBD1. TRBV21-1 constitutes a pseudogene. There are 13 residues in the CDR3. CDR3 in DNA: TGTGCCAGCAGGGGACAACGCACAGATACGCAGTATTTT. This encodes CASRGQRTDTQYF.

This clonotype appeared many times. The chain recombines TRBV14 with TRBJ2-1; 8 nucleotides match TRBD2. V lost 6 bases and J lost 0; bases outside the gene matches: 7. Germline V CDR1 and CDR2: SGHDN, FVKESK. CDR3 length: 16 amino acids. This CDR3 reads CASRETGGSSYNEQFF. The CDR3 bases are TGTGCCAGCAGGGAAACGGGGGGGAGCTCCTACAATGAGCAGTTCTTC. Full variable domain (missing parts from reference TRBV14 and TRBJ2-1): EAGVTQFPSHSVIEKGQTVTLRCDPISGHDNLYWYRRVMGKEIKFLLHFVKESKQDESGMPNNRFLAERTGGTYSTLKVQPAELEDSGVYFCASRETGGSSYNEQFFGPGTRLTVL.

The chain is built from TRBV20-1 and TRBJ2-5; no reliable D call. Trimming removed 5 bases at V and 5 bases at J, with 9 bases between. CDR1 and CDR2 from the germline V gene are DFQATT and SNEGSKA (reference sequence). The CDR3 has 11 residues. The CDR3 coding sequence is TGCAGTGCTCGCCGTTCGGAGACCCAGTACTTC. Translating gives CSARRSETQYF.

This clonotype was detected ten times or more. This CDR3 is CASTKGGQGALGYTF. As DNA, the CDR3 is TGTGCCAGCACCAAGGGAGGACAGGGGGCGCTTGGCTACACCTTC. This chain joins TRBV28 and TRBJ1-2; 11 nucleotides line up with TRBD1. The length of the CDR3 is 15 residues. Germline values: CDR1 MDHEN, CDR2 SYDVKM. V shed 7 bases, J shed 7 bases, and the junction held 11 bases outside the gene matches.

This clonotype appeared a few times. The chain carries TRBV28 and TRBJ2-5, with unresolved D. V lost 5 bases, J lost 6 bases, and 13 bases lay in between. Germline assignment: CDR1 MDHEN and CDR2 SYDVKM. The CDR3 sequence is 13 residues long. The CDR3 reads CASSPFDGKTQYF. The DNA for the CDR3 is TGTGCCAGCAGTCCCTTTGACGGAAAGACCCAGTACTTC.

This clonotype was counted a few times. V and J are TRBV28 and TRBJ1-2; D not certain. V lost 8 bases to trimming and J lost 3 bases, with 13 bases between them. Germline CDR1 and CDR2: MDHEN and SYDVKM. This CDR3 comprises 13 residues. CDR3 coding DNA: TGTGCCAGCTATACGCCTGGGGACTATGGCTACACCTTC. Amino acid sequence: CASYTPGDYGYTF.

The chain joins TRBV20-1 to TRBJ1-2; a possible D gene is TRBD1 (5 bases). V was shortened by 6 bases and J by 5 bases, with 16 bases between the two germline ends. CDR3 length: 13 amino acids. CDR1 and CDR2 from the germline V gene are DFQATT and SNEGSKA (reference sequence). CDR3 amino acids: CSARQTAEYGYTF. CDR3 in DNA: TGCAGTGCCAGACAGACAGCCGAATATGGCTACACCTTC.

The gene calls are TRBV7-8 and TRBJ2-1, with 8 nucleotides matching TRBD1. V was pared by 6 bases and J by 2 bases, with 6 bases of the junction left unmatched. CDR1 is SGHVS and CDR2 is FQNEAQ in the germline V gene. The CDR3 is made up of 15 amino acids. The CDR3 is CASRNGQGPYNEQFF. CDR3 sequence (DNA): TGTGCCAGCAGAAATGGACAGGGCCCCTACAATGAGCAGTTCTTC.

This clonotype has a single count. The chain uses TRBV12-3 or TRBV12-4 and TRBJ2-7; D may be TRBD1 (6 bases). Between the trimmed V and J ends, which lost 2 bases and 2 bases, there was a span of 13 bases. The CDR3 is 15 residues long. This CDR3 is CASSLWWDMTYEQYF. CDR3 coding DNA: TGTGCCAGCAGTTTATGGTGGGACATGACCTACGAGCAGTACTTC.

The CDR3 reads CASSPKAGTGVGGANVLTF. CDR3 sequence (DNA): TGTGCCAGCAGCCCCAAAGCCGGGACAGGGGTTGGTGGGGCCAACGTCCTGACTTTC. The gene calls are TRBV5-8 and TRBJ2-6; 10 nucleotides match TRBD1. The CDR3 runs 19 residues. V shed 4 bases, J shed 3 bases, and the junction held 13 bases outside the gene matches. Germline V lookup: CDR1 SGHTS, CDR2 YDEGEE.

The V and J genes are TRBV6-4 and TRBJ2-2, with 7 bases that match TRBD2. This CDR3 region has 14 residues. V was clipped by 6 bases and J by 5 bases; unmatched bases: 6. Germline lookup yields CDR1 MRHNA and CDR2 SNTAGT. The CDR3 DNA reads TGTGCCAGCAGGGCGGGAGAAGTTACCGGGGAGCTGTTTTTT. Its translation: CASRAGEVTGELFF.

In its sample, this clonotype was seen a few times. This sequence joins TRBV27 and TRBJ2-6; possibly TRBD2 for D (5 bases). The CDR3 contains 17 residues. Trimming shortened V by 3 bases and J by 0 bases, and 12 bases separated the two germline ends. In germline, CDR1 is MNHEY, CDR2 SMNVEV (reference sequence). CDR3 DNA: TGTGCCAGCAGTTTGAGGGCAGCCACCTCTGGGGCCAACGTCCTGACTTTC. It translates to CASSLRAATSGANVLTF.

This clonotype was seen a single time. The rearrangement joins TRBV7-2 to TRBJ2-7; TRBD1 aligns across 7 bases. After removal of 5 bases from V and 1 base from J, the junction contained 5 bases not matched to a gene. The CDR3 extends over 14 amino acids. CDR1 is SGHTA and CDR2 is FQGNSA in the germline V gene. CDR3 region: CASSRRDSSYEQYF. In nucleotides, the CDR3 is TGTGCCAGCAGCCGTCGGGACAGTTCCTACGAGCAGTACTTC.